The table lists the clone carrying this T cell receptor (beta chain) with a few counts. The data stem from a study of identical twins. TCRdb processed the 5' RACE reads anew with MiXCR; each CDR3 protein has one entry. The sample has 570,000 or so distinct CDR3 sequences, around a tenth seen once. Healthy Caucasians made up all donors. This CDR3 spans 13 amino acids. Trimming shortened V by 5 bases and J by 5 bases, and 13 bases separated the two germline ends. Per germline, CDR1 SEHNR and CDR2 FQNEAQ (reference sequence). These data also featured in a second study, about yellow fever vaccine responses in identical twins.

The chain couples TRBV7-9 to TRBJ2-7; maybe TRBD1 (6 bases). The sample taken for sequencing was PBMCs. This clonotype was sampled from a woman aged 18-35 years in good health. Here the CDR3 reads CASSPTGGNEQYF. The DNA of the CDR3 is TGTGCCAGCAGCCCGACTGGGGGCAACGAGCAGTACTTC.